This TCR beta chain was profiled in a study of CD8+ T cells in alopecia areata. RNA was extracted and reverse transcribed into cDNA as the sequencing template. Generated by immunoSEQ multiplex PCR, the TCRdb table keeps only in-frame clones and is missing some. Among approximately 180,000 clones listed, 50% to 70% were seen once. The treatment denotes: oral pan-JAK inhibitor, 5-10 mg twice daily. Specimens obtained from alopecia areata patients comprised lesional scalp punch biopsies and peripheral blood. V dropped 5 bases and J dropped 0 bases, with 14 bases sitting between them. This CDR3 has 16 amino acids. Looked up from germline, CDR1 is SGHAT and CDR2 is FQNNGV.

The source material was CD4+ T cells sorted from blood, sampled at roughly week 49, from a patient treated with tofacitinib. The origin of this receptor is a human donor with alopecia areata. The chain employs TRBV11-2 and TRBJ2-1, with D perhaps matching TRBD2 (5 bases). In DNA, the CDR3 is TGTGCCAGCAGCGTGCGAGGGTTGAGCTCCTACAATGAGCAGTTCTTC. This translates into CASSVRGLSSYNEQFF.